A single sample gave rise to the 4 T cell receptor beta chains below, sequenced in a study of blood T cell repertoires in COVID-19. TCRdb keeps only in-frame clones here, not all; method: immunoSEQ multiplex PCR. Altogether under 150,000 clones are present, roughly 83% being singletons, with the ten largest covering 2% to 2.5%. Sequencing was done on a sample of peripheral blood. The receptors stem from a man aged 25-45 years with acute or convalescent COVID-19.

Here the CDR3 reads CAWSPGGMGLNEKLFF. For the CDR3, the DNA is TGTGCCTGGAGTCCCGGGGGTATGGGGCTTAATGAAAAACTGTTTTTT. The rearrangement joins TRBV30 to TRBJ1-4, with a weak D call TRBD1 (5 bases). CDR3 size: 16 residues. Germline CDR1 and CDR2: GTSNPN and SVGIG (reference sequence). Deletions cut 2 bases from V and 4 bases from J, with 17 bases between.

The chain has TRBV4-3 and TRBJ2-7; TRBD1 matches at 8 bases. This CDR3 is 18 amino acids long. V was clipped by 1 base and J by 0 bases; unmatched bases: 11. Germline V gene data show CDR1 as LGHNA and CDR2 as YSLEER. This CDR3 reads CASSQGPPTGERSYEQYF. The CDR3 coding sequence is TGCGCCAGCAGCCAAGGCCCCCCGACAGGGGAACGCTCCTACGAGCAGTACTTC.

The rearrangement uses TRBV9 and TRBJ2-1, with D possibly TRBD2 on 7 matching bases. The ends were cut back, 3 bases at V and 0 bases at J, with 10 bases in the middle. Germline CDR1 is SGDLS and CDR2 is YYNGEE. The CDR3 contains 15 residues. The CDR3 nucleotides are TGTGCCAGCAGCGGAGGGGGGGCCTCCTACAATGAGCAGTTCTTC. This encodes CASSGGGASYNEQFF.

The chain recombines TRBV15 with TRBJ1-5; no definite D call. CDR3 size: 14 residues. V dropped 3 bases and J dropped 3 bases, with 9 bases sitting between them. The germline V gene has CDR1 LNHNV and CDR2 YYDKDF (reference sequence). The CDR3 spells CATSRDFNNQPQHF. The DNA of the CDR3 is TGTGCCACCAGCAGGGACTTTAACAATCAGCCCCAGCATTTT.